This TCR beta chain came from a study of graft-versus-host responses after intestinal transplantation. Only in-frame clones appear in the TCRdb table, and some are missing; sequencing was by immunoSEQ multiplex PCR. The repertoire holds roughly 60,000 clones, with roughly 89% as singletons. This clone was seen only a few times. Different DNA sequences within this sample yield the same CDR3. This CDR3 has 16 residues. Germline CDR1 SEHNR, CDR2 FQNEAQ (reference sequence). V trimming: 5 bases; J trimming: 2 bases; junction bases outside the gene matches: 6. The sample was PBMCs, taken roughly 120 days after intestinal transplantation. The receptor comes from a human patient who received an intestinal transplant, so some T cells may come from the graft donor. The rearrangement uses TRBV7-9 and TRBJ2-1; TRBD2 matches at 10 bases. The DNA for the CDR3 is TGTGCCAGCAGCCTTTCTCTAGCGGGGGCCTACAATGAGCAGTTCTTC. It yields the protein CASSLSLAGAYNEQFF. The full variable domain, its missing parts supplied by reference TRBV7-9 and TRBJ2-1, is DTGVSQNPRHKITKRGQNVTFRCDPISEHNRLYWYRQTLGQGPEFLTYFQNEAQLEKSRLLSDRFSAERPKGSFSTLEIQRTEQGDSAMYLCASSLSLAGAYNEQFFGPGTRLTVL.